The rows below give T cell receptor beta chains drawn from one sample of a study of technical replicates of blood from several donors. TCRdb's table, derived via immunoSEQ multiplex PCR, lists solely in-frame clones and lacks some. The sample has approximately 17,000 clones, around 86% seen once; the top ten hold about 10%. The sample consisted of PBMCs. These receptors all come from a human donor in good health. The CDR3 runs from the conserved cysteine through the conserved F or W. The order of the fields is V gene, clone size, J gene, CDR3 length, CDR3 protein. Clone size is not always given. Where it is, it says once, few, many or a class for expanded clones.

V: TRBV6-5
size: .
J: TRBJ1-1
length: 13
CDR3: CASSGARVTEAFF

V: TRBV27
size: few
J: TRBJ2-5
length: 14
CDR3: CASRRLAGEETQYF

V: TRBV9
size: .
J: TRBJ1-1
length: 15
CDR3: CASSGTGELNTEAFF

V: TRBV5-1
size: once
J: TRBJ2-3
length: 16
CDR3: CASSGGQVWTTDTQYF

V: TRBV5-1
size: once
J: TRBJ2-7
length: 13
CDR3: CASSWREIDEQYF

V: TRBV25-1
size: .
J: TRBJ2-5
length: 15
CDR3: CASSEGQGARETQYF

V: TRBV19
size: .
J: TRBJ1-1
length: 17
CDR3: CASSIPMTGRWASEAFF

V: TRBV7-9
size: few
J: TRBJ1-5
length: 13
CDR3: CASSPGSNQPQHF

V: TRBV11-2
size: few
J: TRBJ1-1
length: 15
CDR3: CASSPTGTGGTEAFF

V: TRBV9
size: .
J: TRBJ2-7
length: 15
CDR3: CASSTTTGSSYEQYF

V: TRBV7-3
size: .
J: TRBJ2-3
length: 14
CDR3: CASKLAGGTDTQYF

V: TRBV19
size: once
J: TRBJ2-5
length: 15
CDR3: CASSFSSGQGETQYF

V: TRBV28
size: few
J: TRBJ1-5
length: 19
CDR3: CASSLSGDRGIYSNQPQHF

V: TRBV10-2
size: .
J: TRBJ2-5
length: 12
CDR3: CASKGGQETQYF

V: TRBV28
size: few
J: TRBJ1-1
length: 13
CDR3: CASEPGENTEAFF

V: TRBV18
size: .
J: TRBJ2-7
length: 13
CDR3: CASSPPSSYEQYF

V: TRBV5-1
size: .
J: TRBJ2-7
length: 13
CDR3: CASSLGGVYEQYF

V: TRBV6-5
size: .
J: TRBJ1-5
length: 15
CDR3: CASMVRVGGHQPQHF

V: TRBV18
size: .
J: TRBJ1-1
length: 13
CDR3: CANSQGLNTEAFF

V: TRBV29-1
size: once
J: TRBJ2-1
length: 14
CDR3: CSSLLSLPGGEQFF

V: TRBV19
size: .
J: TRBJ2-7
length: 17
CDR3: CASGEVLAGLNPYEQYF

V: TRBV7-6
size: .
J: TRBJ2-1
length: 15
CDR3: CASSSEAGSYNEQFF

V: TRBV2
size: .
J: TRBJ2-7
length: 14
CDR3: CASSEGGILYEQYF

V: TRBV28
size: few
J: TRBJ2-2
length: 14
CDR3: CASKASGSTGELFF

V: TRBV6-6
size: few
J: TRBJ2-7
length: 14
CDR3: CASSYQGGSYEQYF

V: TRBV18
size: .
J: TRBJ2-7
length: 17
CDR3: CASSPLGLAGAGKPQYF

V: TRBV11-2
size: .
J: TRBJ1-1
length: 13
CDR3: CASSSRQGTAAFF

V: TRBV15
size: .
J: TRBJ1-2
length: 13
CDR3: CATRATANYGYTF

V: TRBV7-9
size: .
J: TRBJ2-5
length: 13
CDR3: CASSLDNQETQYF

V: TRBV28
size: .
J: TRBJ1-4
length: 16
CDR3: CASTGGSVGTNEKLFF

V: TRBV30
size: .
J: TRBJ1-1
length: 13
CDR3: CAWSRGGNTEAFF

V: TRBV5-1
size: .
J: TRBJ2-7
length: 16
CDR3: CASSLGQALSSYEQYF

V: TRBV27
size: .
J: TRBJ2-7
length: 15
CDR3: CASSRGTGVVYEQYF

V: TRBV7-9
size: .
J: TRBJ2-7
length: 19
CDR3: CASSPASQFLVAARGEQYF

V: TRBV16
size: .
J: TRBJ1-4
length: 15
CDR3: CASSQSDPGNEKLFF

V: TRBV4-1
size: .
J: TRBJ2-7
length: 15
CDR3: CASSQLVGLSYEQYF

V: TRBV6-1
size: .
J: TRBJ1-1
length: 14
CDR3: CASSFTRGTTEAFF

V: TRBV28
size: .
J: TRBJ1-1
length: 12
CDR3: CASSFFGTGLSF

V: TRBV5-3
size: .
J: TRBJ2-1
length: 16
CDR3: CARSFTSGLLYNEQFF

V: TRBV10-3
size: .
J: TRBJ2-1
length: 15
CDR3: CAISGSLAGSNEQFF

V: TRBV2
size: .
J: TRBJ2-3
length: 16
CDR3: CASSDVLAGVTDTQYF

V: TRBV5-1
size: .
J: TRBJ2-3
length: 16
CDR3: CASSRGLAGGPDTQYF

V: TRBV5-8
size: .
J: TRBJ1-5
length: 14
CDR3: CASRGDEGNQPQHF

V: TRBV7-3
size: .
J: TRBJ1-1
length: 13
CDR3: CASSPSSSTEAFF

V: TRBV5-1
size: .
J: TRBJ2-6
length: 16
CDR3: CASSLGQHSGANVLTF

V: TRBV7-8
size: .
J: TRBJ2-5
length: 15
CDR3: CASSRGDGTGETQYF

V: TRBV5-1
size: .
J: TRBJ1-1
length: 15
CDR3: CASSPAGDPRAEAFF

V: TRBV5-1
size: .
J: TRBJ2-2
length: 15
CDR3: CASSLGGVNTGELFF

V: TRBV18
size: few
J: TRBJ1-1
length: 13
CDR3: CASSPGRDTEAFF

V: TRBV7-6
size: .
J: TRBJ2-3
length: 13
CDR3: CASSFYSTDTQYF

V: TRBV19
size: .
J: TRBJ2-1
length: 18
CDR3: CASSIDGPRGTSYNEQFF

V: TRBV19
size: .
J: TRBJ2-7
length: 15
CDR3: CASSIDLGGMYEQYF

V: TRBV27
size: .
J: TRBJ1-6
length: 15
CDR3: CASSLTVGVNSPLHF

V: TRBV6-5
size: .
J: TRBJ2-7
length: 13
CDR3: CASSSGLGNEQYF

V: TRBV11-2
size: .
J: TRBJ1-2
length: 12
CDR3: CASSFGGGGYTF

V: TRBV5-1
size: .
J: TRBJ2-2
length: 15
CDR3: CASSLGQDNTGELFF

V: TRBV7-8
size: .
J: TRBJ2-1
length: 16
CDR3: CASSYLAGVIYNEQFF